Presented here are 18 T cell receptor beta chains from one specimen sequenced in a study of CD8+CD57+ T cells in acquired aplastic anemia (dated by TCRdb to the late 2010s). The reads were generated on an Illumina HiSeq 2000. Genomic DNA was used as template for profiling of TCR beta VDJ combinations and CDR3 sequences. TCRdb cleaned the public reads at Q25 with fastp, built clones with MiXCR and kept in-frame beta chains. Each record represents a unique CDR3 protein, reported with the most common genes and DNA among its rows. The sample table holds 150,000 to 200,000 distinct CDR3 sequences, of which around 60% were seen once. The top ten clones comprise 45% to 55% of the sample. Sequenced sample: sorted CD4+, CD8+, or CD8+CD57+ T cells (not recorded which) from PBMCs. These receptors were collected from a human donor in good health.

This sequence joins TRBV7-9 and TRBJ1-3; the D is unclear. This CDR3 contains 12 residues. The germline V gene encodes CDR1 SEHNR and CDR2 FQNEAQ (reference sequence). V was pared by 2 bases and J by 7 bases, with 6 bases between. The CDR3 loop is CASSLPSNTIYF. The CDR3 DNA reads TGTGCCAGCAGCTTACCCTCGAACACCATATATTTT.

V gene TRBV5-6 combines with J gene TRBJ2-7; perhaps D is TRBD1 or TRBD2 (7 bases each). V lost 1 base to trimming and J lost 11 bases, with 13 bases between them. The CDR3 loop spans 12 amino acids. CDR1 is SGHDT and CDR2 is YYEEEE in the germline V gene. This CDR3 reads CASSLMTGREYF. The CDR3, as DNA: TGTGCCAGCAGCTTGATGACAGGGAGGGAGTACTTC.

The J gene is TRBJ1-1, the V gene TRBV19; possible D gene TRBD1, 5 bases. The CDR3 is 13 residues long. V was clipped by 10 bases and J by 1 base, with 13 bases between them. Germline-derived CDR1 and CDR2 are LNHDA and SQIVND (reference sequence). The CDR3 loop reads CATAGVGNTEAFF. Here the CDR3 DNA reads TGTGCCACCGCGGGGGTGGGGAACACTGAAGCTTTCTTT.

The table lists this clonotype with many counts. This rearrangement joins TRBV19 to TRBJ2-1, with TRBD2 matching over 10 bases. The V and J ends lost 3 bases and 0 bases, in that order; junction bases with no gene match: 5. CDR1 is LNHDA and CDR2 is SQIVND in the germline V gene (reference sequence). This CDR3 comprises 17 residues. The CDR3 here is CASSMGGLADSYNEQFF. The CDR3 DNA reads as TGTGCCAGTAGTATGGGAGGACTAGCGGACTCCTACAATGAGCAGTTCTTC.

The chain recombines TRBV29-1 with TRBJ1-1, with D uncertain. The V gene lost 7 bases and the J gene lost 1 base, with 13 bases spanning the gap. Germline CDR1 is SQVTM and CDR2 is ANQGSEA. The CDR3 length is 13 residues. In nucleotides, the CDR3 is TGCAGCGGAGAGGGCGGTTCGAACACTGAAGCTTTCTTT. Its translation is CSGEGGSNTEAFF.

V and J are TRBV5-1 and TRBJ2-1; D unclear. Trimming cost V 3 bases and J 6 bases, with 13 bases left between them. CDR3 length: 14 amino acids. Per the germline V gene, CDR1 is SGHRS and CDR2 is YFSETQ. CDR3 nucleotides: TGCGCCAGCAGCTCCCAGTCCGGTAGCAATGAGCAGTTCTTC. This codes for CASSSQSGSNEQFF. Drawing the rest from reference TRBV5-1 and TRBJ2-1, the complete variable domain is KAGVTQTPRYLIKTRGQQVTLSCSPISGHRSVSWYQQTPGQGLQFLFEYFSETQRNKGNFPGRFSGRQFSNSRSEMNVSTLELGDSALYLCASSSQSGSNEQFFGPGTRLTVL.

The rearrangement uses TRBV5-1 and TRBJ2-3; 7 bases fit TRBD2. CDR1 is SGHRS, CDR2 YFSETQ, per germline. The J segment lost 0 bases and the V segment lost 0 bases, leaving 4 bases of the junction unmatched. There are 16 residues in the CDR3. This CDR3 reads CASSLEGRGSTDTQYF. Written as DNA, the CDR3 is TGCGCCAGCAGCTTGGAAGGGAGGGGAAGCACAGATACGCAGTATTTT. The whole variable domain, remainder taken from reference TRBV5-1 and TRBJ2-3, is KAGVTQTPRYLIKTRGQQVTLSCSPISGHRSVSWYQQTPGQGLQFLFEYFSETQRNKGNFPGRFSGRQFSNSRSEMNVSTLELGDSALYLCASSLEGRGSTDTQYFGPGTRLTVL.

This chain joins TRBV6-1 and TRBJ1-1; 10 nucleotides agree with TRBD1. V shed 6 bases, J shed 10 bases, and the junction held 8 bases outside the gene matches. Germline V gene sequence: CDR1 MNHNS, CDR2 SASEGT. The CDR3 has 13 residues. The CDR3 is CASRTGQGRGAFF. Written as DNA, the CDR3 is TGTGCCAGCAGAACGGGACAGGGGCGTGGAGCTTTCTTT.

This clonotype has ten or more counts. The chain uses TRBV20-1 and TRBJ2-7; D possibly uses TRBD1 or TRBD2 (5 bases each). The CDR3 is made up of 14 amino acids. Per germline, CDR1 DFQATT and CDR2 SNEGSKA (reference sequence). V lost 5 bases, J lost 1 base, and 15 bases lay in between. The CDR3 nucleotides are TGCAGTGCTGATAGGGACGTCTCATCCTACGAGCAGTACTTC. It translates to CSADRDVSSYEQYF.

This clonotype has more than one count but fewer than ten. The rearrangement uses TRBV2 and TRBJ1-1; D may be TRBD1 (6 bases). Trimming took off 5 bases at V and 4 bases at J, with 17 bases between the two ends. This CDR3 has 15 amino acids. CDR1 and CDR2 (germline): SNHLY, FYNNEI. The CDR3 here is CASSPRTVRGTEAFF. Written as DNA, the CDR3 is TGTGCCAGCAGTCCCCGGACAGTAAGGGGCACTGAAGCTTTCTTT. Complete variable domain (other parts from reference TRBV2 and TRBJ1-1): EPEVTQTPSHQVTQMGQEVILRCVPISNHLYFYWYRQILGQKVEFLVSFYNNEISEKSEIFDDQFSVERPDGSNFTLKIRSTKLEDSAMYFCASSPRTVRGTEAFFGQGTRLTVV.

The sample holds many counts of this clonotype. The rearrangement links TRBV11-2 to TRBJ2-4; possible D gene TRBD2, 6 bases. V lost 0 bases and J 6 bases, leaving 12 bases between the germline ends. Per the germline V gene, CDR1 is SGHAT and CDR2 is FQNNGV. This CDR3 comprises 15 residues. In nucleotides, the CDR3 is TGTGCCAGCAGCTTAGATACGGCTAGCGTAAACATTCAGTACTTC. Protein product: CASSLDTASVNIQYF. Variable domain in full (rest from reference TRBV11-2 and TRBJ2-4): EAGVAQSPRYKIIEKRQSVAFWCNPISGHATLYWYQQILGQGPKLLIQFQNNGVVDDSQLPKDRFSAERLKGVDSTLKIQPAKLEDSAVYLCASSLDTASVNIQYFGAGTRLSVL.

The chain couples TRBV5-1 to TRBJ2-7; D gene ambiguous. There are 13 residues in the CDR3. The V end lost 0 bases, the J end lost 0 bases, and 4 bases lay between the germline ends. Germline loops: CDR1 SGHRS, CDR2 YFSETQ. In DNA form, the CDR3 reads TGCGCCAGCAGCTTGGCCCCCTCCTACGAGCAGTACTTC. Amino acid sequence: CASSLAPSYEQYF.

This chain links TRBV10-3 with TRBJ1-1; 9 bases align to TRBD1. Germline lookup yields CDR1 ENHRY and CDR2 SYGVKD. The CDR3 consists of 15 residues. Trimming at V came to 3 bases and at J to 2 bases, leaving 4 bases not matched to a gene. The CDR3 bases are TGTGCCATCAGTGACAGGACAGGGGAAAACACTGAAGCTTTCTTT. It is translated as CAISDRTGENTEAFF.

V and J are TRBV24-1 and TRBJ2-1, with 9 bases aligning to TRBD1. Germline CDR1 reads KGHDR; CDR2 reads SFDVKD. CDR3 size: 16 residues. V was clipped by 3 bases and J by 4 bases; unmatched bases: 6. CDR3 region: CATSDDDRGSYNEQFF. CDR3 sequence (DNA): TGTGCCACCAGTGATGATGACAGGGGGTCTTACAATGAGCAGTTCTTC.

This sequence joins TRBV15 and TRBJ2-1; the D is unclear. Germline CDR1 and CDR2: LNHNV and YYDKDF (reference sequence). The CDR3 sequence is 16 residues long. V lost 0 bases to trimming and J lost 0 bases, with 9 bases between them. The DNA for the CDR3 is TGTGCCACCAGCAGAGATGCGTGGATCTCCTACAATGAGCAGTTCTTC. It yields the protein CATSRDAWISYNEQFF.

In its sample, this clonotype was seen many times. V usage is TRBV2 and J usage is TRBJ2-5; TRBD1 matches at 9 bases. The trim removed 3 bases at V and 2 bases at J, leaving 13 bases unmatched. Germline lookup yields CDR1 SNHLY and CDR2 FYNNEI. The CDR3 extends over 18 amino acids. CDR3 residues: CASSETGGLAARQETQYF. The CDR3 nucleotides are TGTGCCAGCAGTGAGACAGGGGGGCTAGCGGCTAGACAAGAGACCCAGTACTTC. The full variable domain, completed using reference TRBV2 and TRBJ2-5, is EPEVTQTPSHQVTQMGQEVILRCVPISNHLYFYWYRQILGQKVEFLVSFYNNEISEKSEIFDDQFSVERPDGSNFTLKIRSTKLEDSAMYFCASSETGGLAARQETQYFGPGTRLLVL.

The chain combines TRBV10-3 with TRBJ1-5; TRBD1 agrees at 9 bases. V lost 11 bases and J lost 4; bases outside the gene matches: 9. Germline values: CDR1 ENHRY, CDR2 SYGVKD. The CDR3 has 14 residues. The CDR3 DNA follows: TGTGCCTCGAGGGACAGGGTGGAAAATCAGCCCCAGCATTTT. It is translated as CASRDRVENQPQHF.

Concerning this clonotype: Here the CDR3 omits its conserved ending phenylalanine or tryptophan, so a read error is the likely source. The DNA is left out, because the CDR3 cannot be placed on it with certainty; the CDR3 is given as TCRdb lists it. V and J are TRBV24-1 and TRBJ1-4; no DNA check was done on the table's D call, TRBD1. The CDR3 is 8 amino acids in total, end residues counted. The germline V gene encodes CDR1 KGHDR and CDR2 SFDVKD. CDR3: CATSKTGI.